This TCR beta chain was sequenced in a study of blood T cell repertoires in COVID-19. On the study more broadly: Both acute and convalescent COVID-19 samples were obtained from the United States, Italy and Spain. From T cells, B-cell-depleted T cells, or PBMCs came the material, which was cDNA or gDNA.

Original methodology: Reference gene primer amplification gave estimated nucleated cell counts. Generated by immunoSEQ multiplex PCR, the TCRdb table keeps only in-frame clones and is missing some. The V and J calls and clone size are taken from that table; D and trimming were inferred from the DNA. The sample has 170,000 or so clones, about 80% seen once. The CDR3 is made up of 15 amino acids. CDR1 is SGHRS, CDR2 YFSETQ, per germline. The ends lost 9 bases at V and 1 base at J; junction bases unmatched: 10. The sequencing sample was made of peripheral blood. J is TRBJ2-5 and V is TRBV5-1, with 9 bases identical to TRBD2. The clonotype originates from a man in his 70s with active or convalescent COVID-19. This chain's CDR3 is CATNSGTSLQETQYF. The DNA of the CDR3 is TGCGCCACCAACTCCGGGACTAGCCTCCAAGAGACCCAGTACTTC. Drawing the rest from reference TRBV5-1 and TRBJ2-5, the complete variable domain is KAGVTQTPRYLIKTRGQQVTLSCSPISGHRSVSWYQQTPGQGLQFLFEYFSETQRNKGNFPGRFSGRQFSNSRSEMNVSTLELGDSALYLCATNSGTSLQETQYFGPGTRLLVL.